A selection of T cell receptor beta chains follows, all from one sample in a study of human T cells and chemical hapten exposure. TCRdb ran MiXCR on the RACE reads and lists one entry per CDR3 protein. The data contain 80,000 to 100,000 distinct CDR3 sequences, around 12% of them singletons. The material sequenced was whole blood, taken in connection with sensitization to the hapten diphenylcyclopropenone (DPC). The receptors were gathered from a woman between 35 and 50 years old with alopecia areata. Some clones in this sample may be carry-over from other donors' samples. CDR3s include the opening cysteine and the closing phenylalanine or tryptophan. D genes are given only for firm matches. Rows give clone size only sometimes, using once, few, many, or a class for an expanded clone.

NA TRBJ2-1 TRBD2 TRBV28 CASSLGLAGKGEQFF TGTGCCAGCAGTTTAGGCCTAGCGGGGAAGGGTGAGCAGTTCTTC
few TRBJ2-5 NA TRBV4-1 CASSQDLGPETQYF TGCGCCAGCAGCCAAGATCTAGGACCAGAGACCCAGTACTTC
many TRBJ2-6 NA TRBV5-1 CASSLGGSGANVLTF TGCGCCAGCAGCTTGGGGGGCTCTGGGGCCAACGTCCTGACTTTC
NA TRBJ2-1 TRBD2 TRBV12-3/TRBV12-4 CASSLSQREGEFF TGTGCCAGCAGTTTAAGCCAGCGGGAGGGCGAGTTCTTC
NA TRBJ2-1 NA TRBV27 CASSSGPSPHEQFF TGTGCCAGCAGTTCGGGACCCAGCCCGCATGAGCAGTTCTTC
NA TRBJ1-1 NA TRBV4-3 CASSQENSGRGQMNTEAFF TGCGCCAGCAGCCAAGAAAACAGTGGGAGGGGCCAGATGAACACTGAAGCTTTCTTT
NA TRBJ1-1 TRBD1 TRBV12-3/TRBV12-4 CASSPRRGRMNTEAFF TGTGCCAGCAGTCCACGCAGGGGGAGGATGAACACTGAAGCTTTCTTT
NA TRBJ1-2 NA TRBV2 CASRQGLYGYTF TGTGCCAGCAGGCAGGGCCTCTATGGCTACACCTTC
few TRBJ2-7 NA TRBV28 CASSQLTDEQYF TGTGCCAGCAGCCAATTGACGGACGAGCAGTACTTC
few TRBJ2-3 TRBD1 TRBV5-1 CASSPGTGGRTDTQYF TGCGCCAGCAGCCCCGGGACAGGGGGCCGGACAGATACGCAGTATTTT
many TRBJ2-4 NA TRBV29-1 CSVATGTNIQYF TGCAGCGTCGCCACAGGGACAAACATTCAGTACTTC
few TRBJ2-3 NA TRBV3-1 CASSQARGDTQYF TGTGCCAGCAGCCAAGCCAGAGGAGATACGCAGTATTTT
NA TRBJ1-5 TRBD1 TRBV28 CASRRGLGGQPQHF TGTGCCAGCCGGAGGGGGCTAGGTGGTCAGCCCCAGCATTTT
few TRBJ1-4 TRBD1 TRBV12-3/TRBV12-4 CASRSDRGRNEKLFF TGTGCCAGCAGGTCTGACAGGGGACGAAATGAAAAACTGTTTTTT
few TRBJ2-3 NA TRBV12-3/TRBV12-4 CASSLIGGSSDTQYF TGTGCCAGCAGTTTAATAGGGGGTTCGTCGGATACGCAGTATTTT
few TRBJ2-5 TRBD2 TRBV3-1 CASSQDSSGSGTQYF TGTGCCAGCAGCCAAGATTCTAGCGGGAGTGGGACCCAGTACTTC
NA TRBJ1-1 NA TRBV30 CAWSQETVLGTEAFF TGTGCCTGGAGTCAGGAGACCGTCCTCGGCACTGAAGCTTTCTTT
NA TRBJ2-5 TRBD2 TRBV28 CASSPGLAGDGTQYF TGTGCCAGCAGTCCGGGACTAGCGGGAGATGGGACCCAGTACTTC
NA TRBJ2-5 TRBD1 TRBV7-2 CASSPGMGQGVTQYF TGTGCCAGCAGCCCAGGGATGGGACAGGGCGTGACCCAGTACTTC
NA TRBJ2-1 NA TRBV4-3 CASSQEVEQGYNEQFF TGCGCCAGCAGCCAAGAGGTAGAGCAGGGGTACAATGAGCAGTTCTTC
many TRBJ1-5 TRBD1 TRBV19 CASSSRPGQGGNQPQHF TGTGCCAGTAGTTCCCGTCCCGGACAGGGAGGCAATCAGCCCCAGCATTTT
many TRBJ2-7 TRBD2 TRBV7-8 CASSPTGGYEQYF TGTGCCAGCAGCCCAACGGGAGGGTACGAGCAGTACTTC
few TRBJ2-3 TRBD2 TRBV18 CASSPHAGTSGSTDTQYF TGTGCCAGCTCACCACACGCCGGAACTAGCGGGAGCACAGATACGCAGTATTTT
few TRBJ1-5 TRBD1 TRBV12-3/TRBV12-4 CASSSGDRVYSNQPQHF TGTGCCAGCAGTTCCGGGGACAGGGTTTATAGCAATCAGCCCCAGCATTTT
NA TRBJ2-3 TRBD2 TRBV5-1 CASGRLAGDPDTQYF TGCGCCAGCGGAAGACTAGCGGGAGATCCAGATACGCAGTATTTT
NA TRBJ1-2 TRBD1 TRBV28 CASSLTGAYGYTF TGTGCCAGCAGTTTAACAGGGGCCTATGGCTACACCTTC
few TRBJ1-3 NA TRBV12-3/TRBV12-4 CASRTGSGNTIYF TGTGCCAGCAGGACAGGCTCTGGAAACACCATATATTTT
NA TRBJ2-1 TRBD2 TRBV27 CASSLYGLGNEQFF TGTGCCAGCAGTTTATACGGACTAGGCAATGAGCAGTTCTTC